Listed here are 5 T cell receptor beta chains from one sample, sequenced in a study of blood T cell repertoires in COVID-19. Profiling relied on immunoSEQ multiplex PCR, and the TCRdb table lists in-frame clones only, not all of them. The sample has approximately 300,000 clones, roughly nine tenths seen once. Source material: PBMCs or T cells enriched from blood (not recorded which). The origin of the receptors is a woman aged 25 to 39 who had been exposed to COVID-19.

The rearrangement links TRBV5-1 to TRBJ1-1; 10 nucleotides line up with TRBD1. J gave up 0 bases and V 0 bases, and 2 bases lay outside the gene matches. This CDR3 is built from 16 residues. The germline CDR1 and CDR2 sequences are SGHRS and YFSETQ. This CDR3 is CASSLGQGALNTEAFF. CDR3 in DNA: TGCGCCAGCAGCTTGGGACAGGGGGCCTTGAACACTGAAGCTTTCTTT.

The V gene is TRBV5-4, the J gene TRBJ2-7; D may be TRBD1 (6 bases). Germline-derived CDR1 and CDR2 are SGHNT and YYREEE (reference sequence). This CDR3 region has 15 residues. Trimming cost V 0 bases and J 0 bases, with 10 bases left between them. CDR3: CASSLGRGRSYEQYF. The CDR3 DNA reads as TGTGCCAGCAGCTTGGGCAGGGGTCGCTCCTACGAGCAGTACTTC.

This clone is a singleton in its sample. The V call is TRBV7-9, the J call TRBJ1-1, with D perhaps TRBD1 (6 bases). The V and J ends lost 5 bases and 0 bases respectively, with 13 bases between them. The CDR3 is made up of 15 amino acids. CDR1 and CDR2 from the germline V gene are SEHNR and FQNEAQ (reference sequence). In nucleotides, the CDR3 is TGTGCCAGCAGCGCCCAGGGGACTATGAACACTGAAGCTTTCTTT. Its translation is CASSAQGTMNTEAFF. Using reference TRBV7-9 and TRBJ1-1 for the parts outside the CDR3, the full variable domain is DTGVSQNPRHKITKRGQNVTFRCDPISEHNRLYWYRQTLGQGPEFLTYFQNEAQLEKSRLLSDRFSAERPKGSFSTLEIQRTEQGDSAMYLCASSAQGTMNTEAFFGQGTRLTVV.

CDR3 in amino acids: CASSLWGTGVNTEAFF. The CDR3, as DNA: TGTGCCAGCAGCTTGTGGGGGACAGGGGTGAACACTGAAGCTTTCTTT. The rearrangement links TRBV5-6 to TRBJ1-1; 10 positions agree with TRBD1. Losses at the gene ends were 1 base for V and 0 bases for J; bases not matched to a gene: 3. The CDR3 is made up of 16 amino acids. Germline values: CDR1 SGHDT, CDR2 YYEEEE.

In its sample, this clone was seen once. The rearrangement uses TRBV6-5 and TRBJ1-6; D is ambiguous. V was shortened by 7 bases and J by 6 bases, with 10 bases between the two germline ends. This CDR3 spans 13 amino acids. Per germline, CDR1 MNHEY and CDR2 SVGAGI. CDR3 protein: CASKPGVNSPLHF. The CDR3 region has the DNA TGTGCCAGCAAGCCGGGAGTTAATTCACCCCTCCACTTT.